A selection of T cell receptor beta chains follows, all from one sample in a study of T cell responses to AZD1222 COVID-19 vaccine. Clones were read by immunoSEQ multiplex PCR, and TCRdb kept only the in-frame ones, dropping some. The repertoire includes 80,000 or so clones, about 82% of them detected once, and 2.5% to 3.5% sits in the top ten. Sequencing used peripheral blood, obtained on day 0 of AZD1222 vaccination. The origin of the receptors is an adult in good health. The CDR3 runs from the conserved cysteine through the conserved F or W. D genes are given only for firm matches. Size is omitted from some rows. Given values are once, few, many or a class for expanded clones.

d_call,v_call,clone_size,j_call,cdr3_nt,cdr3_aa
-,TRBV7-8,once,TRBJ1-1,TGTGCCAGCAGCTCCGGGGGCGGGAACACTGAAGCTTTCTTT,CASSSGGGNTEAFF
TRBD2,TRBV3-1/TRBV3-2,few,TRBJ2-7,TGTGCCAGCAGCCGACTAGCGGGAGTTTACGAGCAGTACTTC,CASSRLAGVYEQYF
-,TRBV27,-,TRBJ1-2,TGTGCCACCCGGGTGGGCGCCCTGGGCGGCTACACCTTC,CATRVGALGGYTF
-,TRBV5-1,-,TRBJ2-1,TGCGCCAGCAGCCTGGCAGGTTCGAGCAATGAGCAGTTCTTC,CASSLAGSSNEQFF
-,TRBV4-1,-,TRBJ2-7,TGCGCCAGCAGCCACACGGAGGGAACCGTCGAGCAGTACTTC,CASSHTEGTVEQYF
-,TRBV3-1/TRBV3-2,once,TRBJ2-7,TGTGCCAGCAGCCAAGATTCAGGGCCATACTACGAGCAGTACTTC,CASSQDSGPYYEQYF
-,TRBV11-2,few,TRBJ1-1,TGTGCCAGCAGCTTTGTACTGAACACTGAAGCTTTCTTT,CASSFVLNTEAFF
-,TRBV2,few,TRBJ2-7,TGTGCCAGCAGTGAAGCGTTCGGAGTCCTGAATTACGAGCAGTACTTC,CASSEAFGVLNYEQYF
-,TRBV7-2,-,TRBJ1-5,TGTGCCAGCAGCTATTATAGCAATCAGCCCCAGCATTTT,CASSYYSNQPQHF
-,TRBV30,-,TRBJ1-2,TGTGCCTGGAGCCCCGGGGGGGGCTATGGCTACACCTTC,CAWSPGGGYGYTF
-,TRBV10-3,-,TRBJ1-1,TGTGCCATCAGCGAAACCACCCACGGTGAAGCTTTCTTT,CAISETTHGEAFF
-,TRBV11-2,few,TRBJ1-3,TGTGCCAGCAGCTTCTGGGGGCGCTACCCTGGAAACACCATATATTTT,CASSFWGRYPGNTIYF
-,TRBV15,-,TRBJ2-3,TGTGCCACCAGCAGAGATGGGAGTTGGGGCACAGATACGCAGTATTTT,CATSRDGSWGTDTQYF
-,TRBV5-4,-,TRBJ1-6,TGTGCCAGCAGCTTGTCCCCAGGGACTTACGCACCCCTCCACTTT,CASSLSPGTYAPLHF
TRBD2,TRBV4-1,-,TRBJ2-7,TGCGCCAGCAGCCTCAGCGGGAACCTTGGATACGAGCAGTACTTC,CASSLSGNLGYEQYF
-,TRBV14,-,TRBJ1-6,TGTGCCAGCAGCCAAGATAGGGACGGGGGCCATAATTCACCCCTCCACTTT,CASSQDRDGGHNSPLHF
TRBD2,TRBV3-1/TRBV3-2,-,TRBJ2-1,TGTGCCAGCAGCCCCGATCGGGGGGGCGGGGGGCCGTTCTTC,CASSPDRGGGGPFF
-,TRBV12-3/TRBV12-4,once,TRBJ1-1,TGTGCCAGCAGTGCTAGCCCTCTATGGGGAGCTTTCTTT,CASSASPLWGAFF
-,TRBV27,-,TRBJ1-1,TGTGCCAGCACCTTGGGTACTGAAGCTTTCTTT,CASTLGTEAFF
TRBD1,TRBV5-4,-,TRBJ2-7,TGTGCCAGCAAATCGGACAGGGGAGTCTACGAGCAGTACTTC,CASKSDRGVYEQYF
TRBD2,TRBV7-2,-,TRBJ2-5,TGTGCCAGCAGCTTAGTCGCGGGAGCCCCCCCCAAGACCCAGTACTTC,CASSLVAGAPPKTQYF
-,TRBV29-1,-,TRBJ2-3,TGCAGCGCCCAAAAGGGGTCTACGCAGTATTTT,CSAQKGSTQYF
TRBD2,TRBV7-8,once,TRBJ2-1,TGTGCCAGCGCCCTTAGCGGGTACAATGAGCAGTTCTTC,CASALSGYNEQFF
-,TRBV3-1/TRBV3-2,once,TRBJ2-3,TGTGCCAGCAGCCAAGGCACAGATACGCAGTATTTT,CASSQGTDTQYF
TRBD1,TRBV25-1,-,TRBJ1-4,TGTGCCAGCAGTGGGCAGGGGGCAACTAATGAAAAACTGTTTTTT,CASSGQGATNEKLFF
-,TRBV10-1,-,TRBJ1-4,TGCGCCAGCTCTCGATGGGGGCCAGGGACAACTAATGAAAAACTGTTTTTT,CASSRWGPGTTNEKLFF
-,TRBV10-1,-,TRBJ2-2,TGCGCCAGCAGTGGGGGCCAGGCCGGGGAGCTGTTTTTT,CASSGGQAGELFF
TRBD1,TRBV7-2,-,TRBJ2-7,TGTGCCAGCGACACGAGGGCGGGGACAGGGAACGAGCAGTACTTC,CASDTRAGTGNEQYF
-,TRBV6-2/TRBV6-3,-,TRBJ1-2,TGTGCCAGCAGTTACTCCGCCGATGGGTATGGCTACACCTTC,CASSYSADGYGYTF
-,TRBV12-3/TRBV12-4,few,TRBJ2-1,TGTGCCAGCAGCTCCGGGACCCGAGAGCAGTTCTTC,CASSSGTREQFF
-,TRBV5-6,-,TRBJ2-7,TGTGCCAGCAGCTTGGGGGTCTACGAGCAGTACTTC,CASSLGVYEQYF
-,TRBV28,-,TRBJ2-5,TGTGCCAGCAGTTTTCCTCGGTCCCAGGGCTGGGAGACCCAGTACTTC,CASSFPRSQGWETQYF
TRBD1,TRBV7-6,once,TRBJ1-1,TGTGCCAGCAGCTTAGGGACAGGGAAAGGGGCTTTCTTT,CASSLGTGKGAFF
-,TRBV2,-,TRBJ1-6,TGTGCCGGAACCTGGGGGGAACCCAATTCACCCCTCCACTTT,CAGTWGEPNSPLHF
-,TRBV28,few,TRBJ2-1,TGTGCCAGCGCGGTGGCAAGCTCACAGTTCTTC,CASAVASSQFF
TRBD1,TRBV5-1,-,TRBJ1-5,TGCGCCAGCAGCTTGGCCCCGGGACAGAATCAGCCCCAGCATTTT,CASSLAPGQNQPQHF
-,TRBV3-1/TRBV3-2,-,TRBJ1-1,TGTGCCAGCAGCCCGCGGGGGGAGGACACTGAAGCTTTCTTT,CASSPRGEDTEAFF
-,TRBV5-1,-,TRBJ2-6,TGCGCCAGCAGCTTAAGGGCCCACTCTGGGGCCAACGTCCTGACTTTC,CASSLRAHSGANVLTF
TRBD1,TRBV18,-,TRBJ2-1,TGTGCCAGCTCACGACTAACAGGGGGCCTGAGCTCCTACAATGAGCAGTTCTTC,CASSRLTGGLSSYNEQFF
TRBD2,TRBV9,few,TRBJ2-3,TGTGCCAGCAGCGATCCCCTAGCGGGGGGCACAGATACGCAGTATTTT,CASSDPLAGGTDTQYF
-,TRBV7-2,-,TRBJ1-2,TGTGCCAGCAGCTTAACCCCACCTGGGCCCTATGGCTACACCTTC,CASSLTPPGPYGYTF
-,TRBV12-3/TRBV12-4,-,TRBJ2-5,TGTGCCAGCACCGCCGGACAGAAAGAGACCCAGTACTTC,CASTAGQKETQYF
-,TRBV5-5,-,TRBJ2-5,TGTGCCAGCAGCTTAGGGCCGGATGGTCAAGAGACCCAGTACTTC,CASSLGPDGQETQYF
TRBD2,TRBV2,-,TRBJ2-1,TGTGCCAGCAGGGGGGGACTAGCGGCGACCAATGAGCAGTTCTTC,CASRGGLAATNEQFF
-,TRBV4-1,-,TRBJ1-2,TGCGCCAGCAGCCAAGATATAATCAGGGATCGGTACTATGGCTACACCTTC,CASSQDIIRDRYYGYTF
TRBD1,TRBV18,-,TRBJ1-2,TGTGCCAGCTCACCTACCGGGACAGGGGGTGGCTACACCTTC,CASSPTGTGGGYTF
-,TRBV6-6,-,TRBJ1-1,TGTGCCAGCAGTCACCAGCCTCGAGGCGCGGTTGAGCCTGAAGCTTTCTTT,CASSHQPRGAVEPEAFF
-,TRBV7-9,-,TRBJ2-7,TGTGCCAGCAGCTTAGAGGAGGGCCGATCCTACGAGCAGTACTTC,CASSLEEGRSYEQYF
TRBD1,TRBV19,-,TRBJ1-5,TGTGCCAGTAGTTCCACGGGACAGGGTCATAAGGATAGGGGCCAGCATTTT,CASSSTGQGHKDRGQHF
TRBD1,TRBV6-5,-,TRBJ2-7,TGTGCCAGCAGGGGACAGGAAGCATACGAGCAGTACTTC,CASRGQEAYEQYF
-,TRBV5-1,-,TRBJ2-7,TGCGCCAGCAGCTTGCTAGCGAGCTCCTACGAGCAGTACTTC,CASSLLASSYEQYF
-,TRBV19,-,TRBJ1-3,TGTGCCAGTATGAAGGGTAGCTCTGGAAACACCATATATTTT,CASMKGSSGNTIYF
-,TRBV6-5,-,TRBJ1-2,TGTGCCAGCAGTCTCGGGGGGGCTGCCTATGGCTACACCTTC,CASSLGGAAYGYTF
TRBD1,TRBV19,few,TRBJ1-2,TGTGCCAGTAACCCTATGACAGGGGGTAACGATGGCTACACCTTC,CASNPMTGGNDGYTF
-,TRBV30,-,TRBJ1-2,TGTGCCTGGAGTACCGGACAGTCCTCCGGCTACACCTTC,CAWSTGQSSGYTF
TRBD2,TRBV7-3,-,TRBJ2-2,TGTGCCAGCAGCCCAAAACTAGCGGGGGGGCCCACCGGGGAGCTGTTTTTT,CASSPKLAGGPTGELFF
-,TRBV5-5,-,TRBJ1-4,TGTGCCAGCAGCCAAAGGACAGCCAATGAAAAACTGTTTTTT,CASSQRTANEKLFF